These 26 T cell receptor beta chains came from one sample sequenced in a study of identical twins. MiXCR was run by TCRdb on the 5' RACE reads, yielding one entry per CDR3 protein. In the table there are 550,000 to 700,000 distinct CDR3 sequences, over 20% of which are singletons. These data were also filed under a second study, of T cells expressing NK-cell markers.

Specimen: PBMCs. These receptors came from a woman aged 18-30 years in good health.

This clonotype occurred a few times. This chain joins TRBV3-1 and TRBJ2-7, with 8 bases that match TRBD2. CDR1 is LGHDT, CDR2 YNNKEL, per germline (reference sequence). The CDR3 covers 16 residues. V dropped 0 bases and J dropped 4; count of bases not matched to a gene: 8. The CDR3 is CASSQDAGGLNYEQYF. The CDR3 region has the DNA TGTGCCAGCAGCCAAGATGCGGGGGGTCTAAATTACGAGCAGTACTTC.

This chain links TRBV20-1 with TRBJ2-1; the D gene is possibly TRBD1 (5 bases). The CDR3 covers 13 residues. CDR1 is DFQATT and CDR2 is SNEGSKA in the germline V gene (reference sequence). V was cut by 6 bases and J by 3 bases, with 12 bases left in between. CDR3 nucleotides: TGCAGTGCCTGGGGCCTTAGCTACAATGAGCAGTTCTTC. Protein: CSAWGLSYNEQFF.

J is TRBJ2-1 and V is TRBV19, with TRBD1 identical over 10 bases. Germline loops: CDR1 LNHDA, CDR2 SQIVND (reference sequence). The CDR3 has 15 residues. With 6 bases clipped from V and 7 bases from J, the junction kept 9 bases outside the gene matches. The DNA of the CDR3 is TGTGCCAGTAGCTGGACAGGGGGATCGGGAAATGAGCAGTTCTTC. Translation: CASSWTGGSGNEQFF.

The V gene is TRBV12-3 or TRBV12-4, the J gene TRBJ2-7; no firm D call. This CDR3 region has 11 residues. V lost 8 bases and J 6 bases, leaving 11 bases between the germline ends. The CDR3 reads CASQRLGEQYF. The CDR3 DNA sequence: TGTGCCAGCCAGCGTCTCGGCGAGCAGTACTTC.

In nucleotides, the CDR3 is TGTGCCAGCAGTCCCTGGACTACCTCCGGGGAGCTGTTTTTT. Protein sequence: CASSPWTTSGELFF. V is TRBV2 and J is TRBJ2-2, with D maybe TRBD2 (6 bases). This CDR3 comprises 14 residues. V lost 5 bases and J 6 bases, leaving 13 bases between the germline ends. Germline V gene lookup returns CDR1 SNHLY and CDR2 FYNNEI.

This clonotype showed up just a few times. V gene TRBV12-3 or TRBV12-4 combines with J gene TRBJ1-5; D remains ambiguous. CDR3 length equals 15 residues. V was shortened by 3 bases and J by 0 bases, with 9 bases between the two germline ends. The CDR3 DNA follows: TGTGCCAGCAGTTTTCAGCTGAATAGCAATCAGCCCCAGCATTTT. Translating gives CASSFQLNSNQPQHF.

There are a few counts of this clonotype. The J gene is TRBJ1-1, the V gene TRBV12-3 or TRBV12-4; D remains unclear. V lost 0 bases to trimming and J lost 7 bases, with 15 bases between them. The CDR3 spans 15 residues. CDR3 protein: CASSLALHSDLEAFF. The CDR3 nucleotides are TGTGCCAGCAGTTTAGCGCTACATTCGGATCTTGAAGCTTTCTTT.

This clonotype was observed a few times. The chain couples TRBV7-2 to TRBJ2-3; D is undetermined. V was clipped by 1 base and J by 1 base, with 12 bases between them. The CDR3 length is 16 residues. CDR1 and CDR2 (germline): SGHTA, FQGNSA. CDR3 region: CASSLERSWGTDTQYF. In DNA form, the CDR3 reads TGTGCCAGCAGCTTAGAAAGGTCGTGGGGCACAGATACGCAGTATTTT.

This clonotype was counted only a few times. The chain links TRBV10-3 to TRBJ2-6; tentatively, D is TRBD2 (5 bases). Trimming removed 3 bases at V and 4 bases at J, with 7 bases between. The germline CDR1 and CDR2 sequences are ENHRY and SYGVKD. The CDR3 has 14 amino acids. This CDR3 is CAISDWRGANVLTF. CDR3 DNA: TGTGCCATCAGTGACTGGAGGGGGGCCAACGTCCTGACTTTC.

V is TRBV6-2 or TRBV6-3 and J is TRBJ2-1, with 14 bases that match TRBD2. The CDR3 runs to 16 residues. The V gene's germline CDR1 is MNHEY and CDR2 SVGEGT. V lost 8 bases and J lost 13; bases outside the gene matches: 16. CDR3 coding DNA: TGTGCCAGCTTTCTCAGGGGGGGACTAGCGGGAGTTCGACAGTTCTTC. Protein: CASFLRGGLAGVRQFF.

This clonotype was counted only a few times. This chain uses TRBV5-1 with TRBJ2-3, with a possible D match to TRBD1 (6 bases). The CDR3 has 15 amino acids. The germline CDR1 and CDR2 sequences are SGHRS and YFSETQ. The V and J ends lost 4 bases and 3 bases respectively, with 15 bases between them. The CDR3 sequence is CASSTDSWSTDTQYF. In nucleotides, the CDR3 is TGCGCCAGCAGCACGGACAGCTGGTCGACAGATACGCAGTATTTT.

This clonotype was seen more than once but under ten times. The rearrangement links TRBV7-3 to TRBJ1-2, with D perhaps TRBD1 (5 bases). The ends were cut back, 5 bases at V and 8 bases at J, with 15 bases in the middle. The germline V gene has CDR1 SGHTA and CDR2 FQGTGA. The CDR3 length is 13 residues. The CDR3 spells CASSRAGTGGYTF. In DNA form, the CDR3 reads TGTGCCAGCAGCCGCGCCGGGACGGGGGGCTACACCTTC.

This clonotype was seen a few times. The rearrangement links TRBV12-3 or TRBV12-4 to TRBJ2-7; a weak D match, TRBD1 (5 bases). The CDR3 spans 14 residues. V lost 6 bases and J lost 0, with 12 bases in between. The chain's CDR3 is CASRDSGISYEQYF. For the CDR3, the DNA is TGTGCCAGCAGAGATTCAGGGATCTCCTACGAGCAGTACTTC.

The chain is built from TRBV7-8 and TRBJ2-1, with 13 bases aligning to TRBD2. Germline assignment: CDR1 SGHVS and CDR2 FQNEAQ. J was trimmed by 8 bases and V by 5 bases; bases with no gene match: 12. The length of the CDR3 is 17 residues. As DNA, the CDR3 is TGTGCCAGCAGCATTATGATACCGGGACTAGCGGGACATGAGCAGTTCTTC. Encoded protein: CASSIMIPGLAGHEQFF.

This clonotype was found a few times. The chain couples TRBV9 to TRBJ2-1; 12 positions match TRBD2. The CDR3 extends over 17 amino acids. The germline gives CDR1 SGDLS, CDR2 YYNGEE. V shed 1 base and J 9 bases; nucleotides not matched to a gene: 11. The CDR3 bases are TGTGCCAGCAGCGTATCCCCATTGACTAGCGGGAGTGTTGAGCAGTTCTTC. Amino acid sequence: CASSVSPLTSGSVEQFF.

This clonotype was counted between two and nine times. The chain recombines TRBV9 with TRBJ2-7; TRBD1 agrees at 7 bases. V trimming: 0 bases; J trimming: 3 bases; junction bases outside the gene matches: 6. The CDR3 contains 15 residues. Germline CDR1 SGDLS, CDR2 YYNGEE. Written as DNA, the CDR3 is TGTGCCAGCAGCGTAGGAGACAGGGAATACTACGAGCAGTACTTC. It codes for CASSVGDREYYEQYF.

The chain is built from TRBV20-1 and TRBJ2-3; 10 bases fit TRBD1. Germline CDR1 is DFQATT and CDR2 is SNEGSKA (reference sequence). This CDR3 contains 15 residues. V dropped 3 bases and J dropped 1; count of bases not matched to a gene: 4. This CDR3 is CSASLTGGGTDTQYF. The CDR3 DNA follows: TGCAGTGCTAGCCTGACAGGGGGCGGCACAGATACGCAGTATTTT.

The J gene is TRBJ2-7, the V gene TRBV29-1; 9 bases align to TRBD1. V shed 7 bases and J 1 base; nucleotides not matched to a gene: 5. Germline loops: CDR1 SQVTM, CDR2 ANQGSEA. The CDR3 is 13 amino acids. CDR3 sequence reads: CSGSGTGSYEQYF. Here the CDR3 DNA reads TGCAGCGGGTCCGGGACAGGGTCCTACGAGCAGTACTTC.

A few counts support this clonotype. The chain joins TRBV6-1 to TRBJ2-7; TRBD2 is a possible D gene (6 bases). V was shortened by 8 bases and J by 4 bases, with 15 bases between the two germline ends. The CDR3 runs 13 residues. Germline values: CDR1 MNHNS, CDR2 SASEGT. The CDR3 DNA reads TGTGCCAGCGCCTATGGCGGGGCGTACGAGCAGTACTTC. Its protein is CASAYGGAYEQYF.

The rearrangement uses TRBV6-1 and TRBJ2-1, with D tentatively TRBD2 (5 bases). Germline-derived CDR1 and CDR2 are MNHNS and SASEGT. Trimming cost V 4 bases and J 2 bases, with 15 bases left between them. The CDR3 covers 16 residues. CDR3 sequence: CASSAGRAPAYNEQFF. The CDR3 DNA is TGTGCCAGCAGTGCTGGGAGAGCACCTGCCTACAATGAGCAGTTCTTC.

This clonotype was seen more than once but under ten times. CDR3: CASSWTGTEFSPLHF. CDR3 sequence (DNA): TGCGCCAGCAGCTGGACCGGGACAGAGTTTTCACCCCTCCACTTT. The chain is built from TRBV5-1 and TRBJ1-6, with TRBD1 identical over 7 bases. This CDR3 is built from 15 residues. J was trimmed by 9 bases and V by 3 bases; bases with no gene match: 9. Looked up from germline, CDR1 is SGHRS and CDR2 is YFSETQ.

This clonotype was detected ten times or more. V and J are TRBV10-3 and TRBJ2-1, with unresolved D. The V end was cut by 6 bases, the J end by 5 bases, with 5 bases between. Germline V gene sequence: CDR1 ENHRY, CDR2 SYGVKD. The CDR3 runs 11 residues. As DNA, the CDR3 is TGTGCCATCAGGAGTGACAATGAGCAGTTCTTC. It codes for CAIRSDNEQFF.

The chain uses TRBV6-2 or TRBV6-3 and TRBJ2-1; 7 nucleotides line up with TRBD2. There are 14 residues in the CDR3. V trimming: 7 bases; J trimming: 2 bases; junction bases outside the gene matches: 5. Looked up from germline, CDR1 is MNHEY and CDR2 is SVGEGT. CDR3 in DNA: TGTGCCAGCACCCCCGGGACTACCTACAATGAGCAGTTCTTC. It encodes CASTPGTTYNEQFF.

This clonotype was counted between two and nine times. The genes are TRBV5-1 and TRBJ2-1; 8 positions match TRBD2. Germline CDR1 SGHRS, CDR2 YFSETQ. CDR3 length equals 16 residues. V shed 5 bases and J 3 bases; nucleotides not matched to a gene: 10. CDR3 coding DNA: TGCGCCAGCAGGAGTCTAGCGGGCGGGAACTACAATGAGCAGTTCTTC. Amino acid sequence: CASRSLAGGNYNEQFF.

This clonotype came up a few times. The rearrangement links TRBV20-1 to TRBJ1-2, with D unresolved. The CDR3 length is 14 residues. V was shortened by 1 base and J by 1 base, with 10 bases between the two germline ends. Germline CDR1 reads DFQATT; CDR2 reads SNEGSKA (reference sequence). The CDR3 loop is CSARVYSHNYGYTF. Written as DNA, the CDR3 is TGCAGTGCTAGAGTTTACAGCCATAACTATGGCTACACCTTC.

This clonotype was seen many times. The rearrangement uses TRBV4-3 and TRBJ1-1; no clear D. V was cut by 8 bases and J by 1 base, with 11 bases left in between. This CDR3 is 13 amino acids long. Germline CDR1 reads LGHNA; CDR2 reads YSLEER. CDR3 region: CASRWSENTEAFF. The CDR3 coding sequence is TGCGCCAGCCGCTGGAGCGAGAACACTGAAGCTTTCTTT.